Listed below are T cell receptor beta chains from one sample, sequenced in a study of blood T cell repertoires in COVID-19. Method: immunoSEQ multiplex PCR; TCRdb's copy keeps in-frame clones and lacks some. This table holds about 250,000 clones, approximately 90% found once. The sample consisted of PBMCs or T cells enriched from blood (not recorded which). The receptor set was obtained from a woman in her forties or fifties who had recovered from COVID-19. CDR3s include the opening cysteine and the closing phenylalanine or tryptophan. The D gene is left open where the match is weak. Clone size is not always given. Where it is, it says once, few, many or a class for expanded clones.

CDR3 protein,CDR3 DNA,D gene,V gene,J gene,clone size
CASSLDRGPANYGYTF,TGTGCCAGCAGCCTCGACAGGGGGCCAGCTAACTATGGCTACACCTTC,TRBD1,TRBV5-6,TRBJ1-2,.
CASSLETGGSSYNSPLHF,TGCGCCAGCAGCTTAGAAACAGGGGGAAGCTCCTATAATTCACCCCTCCACTTT,TRBD1,TRBV5-1,TRBJ1-6,.
CASSSYSSASTDTQYF,TGTGCCAGCAGTTCCTACTCTAGCGCTAGCACAGATACGCAGTATTTT,.,TRBV28,TRBJ2-3,.
CASRSSGSGEQYF,TGTGCCAGCAGATCCAGCGGGAGTGGCGAGCAGTACTTC,TRBD2,TRBV2,TRBJ2-7,.
CASSFTGSGNTIYF,TGTGCCAGCAGTTTTACCGGTTCTGGAAACACCATATATTTT,.,TRBV6-5,TRBJ1-3,.
CASRYARGPGYTF,TGTGCCAGCAGGTATGCCAGGGGGCCTGGCTACACCTTC,TRBD1,TRBV28,TRBJ1-2,.
CATQRDTRAYEQYF,TGTGCCACCCAAAGGGACACACGAGCCTACGAGCAGTACTTC,.,TRBV28,TRBJ2-7,.
CASSQGTFRTNTEAFF,TGTGCCAGCAGCCAAGGGACATTCCGTACGAACACTGAAGCTTTCTTT,.,TRBV3-1/TRBV3-2,TRBJ1-1,few
CASSDLDRDSSLHF,TGTGCCAGCAGTGATCTCGACCGGGACTCCAGTCTGCACTTC,.,TRBV25-1,TRBJ2-7,.
CASSLRGATFF,TGTGCCAGCAGTTTACGGGGGGCAACTTTCTTT,.,TRBV12-3/TRBV12-4,TRBJ1-1,.
CASSLTGTVTYEQYF,TGTGCCAGCAGCTTAACCGGGACAGTAACCTACGAGCAGTACTTC,TRBD1,TRBV7-2,TRBJ2-7,.
CASSSQLAGGNEQFF,TGTGCCAGCAGCTCGCAACTAGCGGGAGGGAATGAGCAGTTCTTC,TRBD2,TRBV7-8,TRBJ2-1,.
CASSLTSEETQYF,TGTGCCAGCAGCCTGACTAGCGAGGAGACCCAGTACTTC,TRBD2,TRBV7-9,TRBJ2-5,.
CASSRSGLADSYEQYF,TGCGCCAGCAGCCGATCGGGACTAGCGGACTCCTACGAGCAGTACTTC,TRBD2,TRBV4-3,TRBJ2-7,.
CASYPRVGRMNTEAFF,TGTGCCAGCTACCCGCGCGTGGGGAGGATGAACACTGAAGCTTTCTTT,.,TRBV27,TRBJ1-1,.
CASSPQGASGGKLFF,TGTGCCAGCTCACCTCAGGGGGCTTCGGGAGGAAAACTGTTTTTT,TRBD1,TRBV18,TRBJ1-4,.
CASSPLRTSGTNEQFF,TGTGCCAGCTCACCCCTCCGGACTAGCGGAACCAATGAGCAGTTCTTC,TRBD2,TRBV18,TRBJ2-1,.
CASSLGAGSTEAFF,TGTGCCAGCAGCCTGGGGGCCGGCTCTACTGAAGCTTTCTTT,.,TRBV5-8,TRBJ1-1,once
CASSEAVNEKLFF,TGTGCCAGCAGTGAGGCTGTTAATGAAAAACTGTTTTTT,.,TRBV25-1,TRBJ1-4,.
CASSVGGKNEQYF,TGTGCCAGCAGCGTTGGCGGGAAGAACGAGCAGTACTTC,.,TRBV9,TRBJ2-7,.
CASSLGGPANYGYTF,TGTGCCAGCAGCTTAGGGGGGCCCGCTAACTATGGCTACACCTTC,.,TRBV7-6,TRBJ1-2,once
CSVAVDNQYTEAFF,TGCAGCGTTGCAGTCGACAACCAGTACACTGAAGCTTTCTTT,.,TRBV29-1,TRBJ1-1,.
CASSLSVNGSPLHF,TGTGCCAGCAGCTTATCGGTCAACGGTTCACCCCTCCACTTT,.,TRBV7-3,TRBJ1-6,few
CASSLLLPGQRLGYGYTF,TGTGCCAGCAGCTTACTTCTTCCGGGACAGCGCCTCGGCTATGGCTACACCTTC,TRBD1,TRBV7-9,TRBJ1-2,.
CASSRGSNQPQHF,TGTGCCAGCAGCAGAGGGTCTAATCAGCCCCAGCATTTT,.,TRBV28,TRBJ1-5,.
CASSLGMRLSNQPQHF,TGTGCCAGCTCACTCGGAATGCGGCTGAGCAATCAGCCCCAGCATTTT,.,TRBV18,TRBJ1-5,.